Shown below are 18 T cell receptor beta chains from a single sample sequenced in a study of blood T cell repertoires in COVID-19. Method: immunoSEQ multiplex PCR; TCRdb's copy keeps in-frame clones and lacks some. The sample lists fewer than 400,000 clones, roughly 87% occurring once. Material for sequencing was PBMCs or T cells enriched from blood (not recorded which). Receptors were obtained from a woman between 18 and 30 years old who had recovered from COVID-19.

The chain employs TRBV2 and TRBJ2-3; possibly TRBD1 for D (6 bases). This CDR3 is 14 amino acids long. V lost 1 base to trimming and J lost 3 bases, with 8 bases between them. Per the germline V gene, CDR1 is SNHLY and CDR2 is FYNNEI. The chain's CDR3 is CASSEGRGTDTQYF. For the CDR3, the DNA is TGTGCCAGCAGTGAAGGTAGGGGGACAGATACGCAGTATTTT. The complete variable domain, with remaining parts taken from reference TRBV2 and TRBJ2-3, reads EPEVTQTPSHQVTQMGQEVILRCVPISNHLYFYWYRQILGQKVEFLVSFYNNEISEKSEIFDDQFSVERPDGSNFTLKIRSTKLEDSAMYFCASSEGRGTDTQYFGPGTRLTVL.

The V gene is TRBV28, the J gene TRBJ2-5; TRBD1 aligns across 7 bases. Germline trimming cut 11 bases from V and 2 bases from J; bases unmatched to any gene: 14. The CDR3 is 15 amino acids. Per germline, CDR1 MDHEN and CDR2 SYDVKM. Written as DNA, the CDR3 is TGTGCCCCTGGGCAGGGGGTCCCTCTTCAAGAGACCCAGTACTTC. Amino acids: CAPGQGVPLQETQYF. The full variable domain, with the rest looked up from reference TRBV28 and TRBJ2-5, is DVKVTQSSRYLVKRTGEKVFLECVQDMDHENMFWYRQDPGLGLRLIYFSYDVKMKEKGDIPEGYSVSREKKERFSLILESASTNQTSMYLCAPGQGVPLQETQYFGPGTRLLVL.

The chain employs TRBV7-9 and TRBJ1-1, with 8 bases matching TRBD1. The CDR3 length is 15 residues. V gave up 5 bases and J gave up 4 bases; unmatched junction bases: 9. Looked up from germline, CDR1 is SEHNR and CDR2 is FQNEAQ (reference sequence). The CDR3 sequence: CASSRNGQGSTEAFF. DNA for the CDR3: TGTGCCAGCAGCAGGAACGGACAGGGTAGCACTGAAGCTTTCTTT.

This clone came up a few times. This chain links TRBV5-1 with TRBJ1-2, with 10 bases that match TRBD1. Germline loops: CDR1 SGHRS, CDR2 YFSETQ. V lost 0 bases, J lost 2 bases, and 1 base stayed unmatched. This CDR3 spans 15 amino acids. The CDR3 here is CASSLATGGNYGYTF. CDR3 bases: TGCGCCAGCAGCTTGGCGACAGGGGGCAACTATGGCTACACCTTC.

The table lists this clone with a count of one. The genes are TRBV15 and TRBJ1-2; D is unresolved. The CDR3 has 13 residues. V was trimmed by 0 bases and J by 3 bases, leaving 5 bases between them. CDR1 is LNHNV and CDR2 is YYDKDF in the germline V gene (reference sequence). The CDR3 DNA follows: TGTGCCACCAGCAGAGATTCGTACTATGGCTACACCTTC. It is translated as CATSRDSYYGYTF.

V usage is TRBV6-5 and J usage is TRBJ1-3; 8 bases are shared with TRBD1. This CDR3 is 16 amino acids long. The germline gives CDR1 MNHEY, CDR2 SVGAGI. V lost 4 bases, J lost 0 bases, and 5 bases stayed unmatched. CDR3 sequence (DNA): TGTGCCAGCAGTTGGACAGGGACCAACTCTGGAAACACCATATATTTT. This gives the protein CASSWTGTNSGNTIYF.

V gene TRBV10-3 combines with J gene TRBJ1-3; D is uncertain. The V end was cut by 0 bases, the J end by 0 bases, with 12 bases between. Germline V gene data show CDR1 as ENHRY and CDR2 as SYGVKD. This CDR3 has 17 residues. CDR3 in DNA: TGTGCCATCAGTGAGTCGGGAGGTTTGGGCTCTGGAAACACCATATATTTT. It translates to CAISESGGLGSGNTIYF.

The chain carries TRBV2 and TRBJ1-6; D perhaps matches TRBD1 (6 bases). This CDR3 spans 14 amino acids. Deletions cut 6 bases from V and 13 bases from J, with 19 bases between. The V gene's germline CDR1 is SNHLY and CDR2 FYNNEI. The CDR3 sequence: CASSQTGLGDPLHF. CDR3 nucleotides: TGTGCCAGCAGCCAAACAGGGCTGGGGGATCCCCTCCACTTT.

The rearrangement joins TRBV18 to TRBJ1-4, with 7 bases lining up with TRBD1. The CDR3 has 16 residues. Germline V CDR1 and CDR2: KGHSH, LQKENI. Trimming cost V 2 bases and J 7 bases; bases outside gene matches: 10. This chain's CDR3 is CASSPSRQGLGEKLFF. The CDR3 DNA reads TGTGCCAGCTCACCATCGAGACAGGGATTAGGTGAAAAACTGTTTTTT. The complete variable domain, with remaining parts taken from reference TRBV18 and TRBJ1-4, reads NAGVMQNPRHLVRRRGQEARLRCSPMKGHSHVYWYRQLPEEGLKFMVYLQKENIIDESGMPKERFSAEFPKEGPSILRIQQVVRGDSAAYFCASSPSRQGLGEKLFFGSGTQLSVL.

The chain recombines TRBV28 with TRBJ1-2; D may be TRBD1 (6 bases). The CDR3 extends over 15 amino acids. The V gene lost 7 bases and the J gene lost 2 bases, with 17 bases spanning the gap. Per the germline V gene, CDR1 is MDHEN and CDR2 is SYDVKM. DNA of the CDR3: TGTGCCAGCACCGAAGCCCCTACAGGGAACTATGGCTACACCTTC. Translation: CASTEAPTGNYGYTF.

V is TRBV9 and J is TRBJ2-1; D unresolved. The V end lost 0 bases, the J end lost 0 bases, and 10 bases lay between the germline ends. Germline V gene sequence: CDR1 SGDLS, CDR2 YYNGEE. The CDR3 consists of 16 residues. In DNA form, the CDR3 reads TGTGCCAGCAGCGTAGTAACGAGGAGCTCCTACAATGAGCAGTTCTTC. Protein: CASSVVTRSSYNEQFF.

The chain's CDR3 is CASTVLGGGWTEAFF. DNA of the CDR3: TGTGCCAGCACAGTTTTGGGGGGGGGCTGGACTGAAGCTTTCTTT. The genes are TRBV28 and TRBJ1-1; TRBD1 might be the D (6 bases). Trimming took off 7 bases at V and 5 bases at J, with 20 bases between the two ends. The CDR3 totals 15 residues. The V gene's germline CDR1 is MDHEN and CDR2 SYDVKM. The whole variable domain, remainder taken from reference TRBV28 and TRBJ1-1, is DVKVTQSSRYLVKRTGEKVFLECVQDMDHENMFWYRQDPGLGLRLIYFSYDVKMKEKGDIPEGYSVSREKKERFSLILESASTNQTSMYLCASTVLGGGWTEAFFGQGTRLTVV.

The genes are TRBV6-5 and TRBJ2-1, with 11 nucleotides matching TRBD2. CDR3 length: 16 amino acids. V shed 2 bases and J 4 bases; nucleotides not matched to a gene: 4. CDR1 and CDR2 from the germline V gene are MNHEY and SVGAGI. The CDR3 protein is CASSYGVAGGYNEQFF. The CDR3 coding sequence is TGTGCCAGCAGTTACGGGGTAGCGGGGGGGTACAATGAGCAGTTCTTC.

J is TRBJ2-2 and V is TRBV28; 7 positions match TRBD2. The CDR3 is 18 residues long. Germline V CDR1 and CDR2: MDHEN, SYDVKM. V lost 5 bases to trimming and J lost 5 bases; unmatched junction nucleotides: 17. The CDR3 coding sequence is TGTGCCAGCAGTCGTTATACGGGGAGGGTGGATCGTACCGGGGAGCTGTTTTTT. As protein: CASSRYTGRVDRTGELFF.

With respect to this clone: Other DNA sequences in the same sample also yield this CDR3. The chain carries TRBV7-9 and TRBJ2-7; D is unresolved. Germline lookup yields CDR1 SEHNR and CDR2 FQNEAQ (reference sequence). V shed 2 bases and J shed 4 bases, with 6 bases lying between them. This CDR3 has 12 amino acids. CDR3 in amino acids: CASSLSGYEQYF. The CDR3 coding sequence is TGTGCCAGCAGCTTATCAGGTTACGAGCAGTACTTC.

The CDR3 here is CASSPRTVTDTEAFF. Here the CDR3 DNA reads TGTGCCAGCAGCCCCCGGACTGTTACGGACACTGAAGCTTTCTTT. The chain uses TRBV7-9 and TRBJ1-1; D is undetermined. Germline lookup yields CDR1 SEHNR and CDR2 FQNEAQ (reference sequence). Trimming pared 5 bases from V and 3 bases from J, leaving 16 bases between. CDR3 size: 15 residues.

This chain links TRBV5-1 with TRBJ1-6, with D unresolved. The CDR3 is made up of 16 amino acids. Looked up from germline, CDR1 is SGHRS and CDR2 is YFSETQ. Between the trimmed V and J ends, which lost 0 bases and 0 bases, there was a span of 7 bases. The CDR3 loop reads CASSLEALSYNSPLHF. DNA for the CDR3: TGCGCCAGCAGCTTGGAAGCTCTCTCCTATAATTCACCCCTCCACTTT.

The chain employs TRBV19 and TRBJ2-1, with 9 bases lining up with TRBD1. CDR1 is LNHDA, CDR2 SQIVND, per germline (reference sequence). V lost 6 bases and J lost 7; bases outside the gene matches: 7. The CDR3 extends over 14 amino acids. The CDR3 is CASRWTGVGNEQFF. In DNA form, the CDR3 reads TGTGCCAGTAGATGGACAGGGGTGGGGAATGAGCAGTTCTTC. Together with reference TRBV19 and TRBJ2-1, the CDR3 gives the full variable domain: DGGITQSPKYLFRKEGQNVTLSCEQNLNHDAMYWYRQDPGQGLRLIYYSQIVNDFQKGDIAEGYSVSREKKESFPLTVTSAQKNPTAFYLCASRWTGVGNEQFFGPGTRLTVL.